This is a list of T cell receptor beta chains from one sample in a study of blood T cell repertoires in COVID-19. Profiled with immunoSEQ multiplex PCR; TCRdb holds only in-frame clones, not every one. The data contain 200,000 to 300,000 clones, about 85% of them singletons. Sequenced sample: peripheral blood. The receptors were sampled from a man aged 55 to 70 who had recovered from COVID-19. Both conserved end residues are part of each CDR3. Each record gives: D gene, V gene, clone size, J gene, CDR3 protein, CDR3 DNA. D genes are given only for firm matches. Not all rows give a size; the values are once, few, many and, for expanded clones, a class.

>TRBD1|TRBV29-1|NA|TRBJ2-5
CSVRQGGETQYF
TGCAGCGTCCGACAGGGGGGAGAGACCCAGTACTTC
>TRBD2|TRBV4-2|NA|TRBJ2-1
CASSPGLGSYNEQFF
TGTGCCAGCAGCCCCGGACTAGGCTCCTACAATGAGCAGTTCTTC
>NA|TRBV6-4|many|TRBJ2-1
CASSDSAGGNEQFF
TGTGCCAGCAGTGACTCGGCAGGGGGGAATGAGCAGTTCTTC
>TRBD2|TRBV6-1|NA|TRBJ2-3
CASSEAGSGAPHF
TGTGCCAGCAGTGAAGCTGGTAGCGGGGCTCCCCATTTT
>TRBD1|TRBV7-3|once|TRBJ2-2
CASSPRPQWGTGGANTGELFF
TGTGCCAGCAGCCCCCGACCCCAATGGGGGACAGGGGGGGCGAACACCGGGGAGCTGTTTTTT
>NA|TRBV6-5|NA|TRBJ2-2
CASSYGYGTGELFF
TGTGCCAGCAGTTACGGCTACGGGACAGGGGAGCTGTTTTTT
>TRBD1|TRBV24-1|NA|TRBJ2-7
CATSDPGQGPYEQYF
TGTGCCACCAGTGACCCGGGACAGGGCCCCTACGAGCAGTACTTC
>NA|TRBV2|few|TRBJ2-7
CASSEALKAEYF
TGTGCCAGCAGTGAAGCGCTGAAAGCCGAGTACTTC
>NA|TRBV5-6|NA|TRBJ1-2
CASSGGPRSGYTF
TGTGCCAGCAGCGGGGGCCCCAGGAGTGGCTACACCTTC
>NA|TRBV7-3|NA|TRBJ1-6
CASSLLANNSPLHF
TGTGCCAGCAGCTTACTGGCAAATAATTCACCCCTCCACTTT
>TRBD2|TRBV11-3|NA|TRBJ2-2
CASSLGSGARAGELFF
TGTGCCAGCAGCTTAGGTAGCGGGGCTCGCGCCGGGGAGCTGTTTTTT
>TRBD1|TRBV6-5|NA|TRBJ1-1
CASSSMTGGRTEAFF
TGTGCCAGCAGTTCGATGACAGGGGGTCGGACTGAAGCTTTCTTT
>TRBD1|TRBV7-8|NA|TRBJ1-1
CASGPGGNTEAFF
TGTGCCAGCGGACCAGGGGGGAACACTGAAGCTTTCTTT
>NA|TRBV5-4|NA|TRBJ2-7
CASSLDQGTPYEQYF
TGTGCCAGCAGCTTGGATCAGGGGACCCCCTACGAGCAGTACTTC
>TRBD2|TRBV5-6|few|TRBJ2-5
CASSGLAGTQETQYF
TGTGCCAGCAGCGGACTAGCGGGTACCCAAGAGACCCAGTACTTC
>TRBD1|TRBV5-4|NA|TRBJ2-5
CASSLPHRGAETQYF
TGTGCCAGCAGCTTGCCGCACAGGGGGGCGGAGACCCAGTACTTC
>NA|TRBV6-5|NA|TRBJ1-5
CASRPNRDQPQHF
TGTGCCAGCAGACCCAACAGGGATCAGCCCCAGCATTTT
>TRBD2|TRBV7-2|NA|TRBJ2-5
CASSFGLAETQYF
TGTGCCAGCAGCTTCGGACTAGCGGAGACCCAGTACTTC
>NA|TRBV6-5|NA|TRBJ2-7
CASSYLQEQYF
TGTGCCAGCAGTTACTTACAGGAGCAGTACTTC
>TRBD2|TRBV15|NA|TRBJ2-5
CATSREGALAGKETQYF
TGTGCCACCAGCAGAGAGGGGGCTTTAGCGGGAAAAGAGACCCAGTACTTC
>NA|TRBV9|NA|TRBJ2-2
CASSVAPSVRITGELFF
TGTGCCAGCAGCGTAGCCCCTTCTGTCAGGATAACCGGGGAGCTGTTTTTT
>NA|TRBV9|NA|TRBJ1-6
CASSVGQGAPLHF
TGTGCCAGCAGCGTAGGGCAGGGCGCACCCCTCCACTTT
>TRBD1|TRBV5-1|once|TRBJ2-2
CASRIGTGRIAGELFF
TGCGCCAGCAGAATCGGGACAGGGAGGATCGCCGGGGAGCTGTTTTTT
>TRBD2|TRBV7-6|NA|TRBJ2-1
CASSLGTSGGYNEQFF
TGTGCCAGCAGCTTAGGGACTAGCGGGGGTTACAATGAGCAGTTCTTC
>TRBD1|TRBV11-2|few|TRBJ2-7
CASSDRASLGEQYF
TGTGCCAGCAGTGACAGGGCCAGTCTAGGAGAGCAGTACTTC
>TRBD1|TRBV19|NA|TRBJ1-3
CASSSGTGDGNTIYF
TGTGCCAGTAGTTCCGGGACAGGGGATGGAAACACCATATATTTT
>NA|TRBV12-3/TRBV12-4|NA|TRBJ1-1
CASSLTVNTEAFF
TGTGCCAGCAGTTTGACAGTGAACACTGAAGCTTTCTTT
>TRBD1|TRBV7-3|NA|TRBJ2-1
CASSPSGGPSYNEQFF
TGTGCCAGCAGCCCGTCAGGGGGCCCCTCCTACAATGAGCAGTTCTTC
>TRBD1|TRBV19|NA|TRBJ2-7
CASSISLPGQGNPYEQYF
TGTGCCAGTAGTATCTCTCTACCGGGACAGGGAAATCCCTACGAGCAGTACTTC
>TRBD1|TRBV7-9|NA|TRBJ2-5
CASSFLQGALETQYF
TGTGCCAGCAGCTTCTTACAGGGGGCCTTAGAGACCCAGTACTTC
>NA|TRBV19|NA|TRBJ1-5
CASSTHPQIYSNQPQHF
TGTGCCAGTAGCACCCACCCACAGATCTATAGCAATCAGCCCCAGCATTTT
>TRBD1|TRBV2|NA|TRBJ2-7
CASSPLGTGVYEQYF
TGTGCCAGCAGTCCGCTAGGGACAGGGGTCTACGAGCAGTACTTC
>NA|TRBV6-5|NA|TRBJ1-6
CASSYWTASYNSPLHF
TGTGCCAGCAGTTATTGGACAGCCTCCTATAATTCACCCCTCCACTTT
>TRBD1|TRBV10-1|NA|TRBJ1-1
CASSESAGGKNEAFF
TGCGCCAGCAGTGAGTCGGCAGGGGGCAAGAATGAAGCTTTCTTT
>NA|TRBV19|NA|TRBJ1-5
CASMARGRVSNQPQHF
TGTGCCAGTATGGCAAGGGGCAGGGTTAGCAATCAGCCCCAGCATTTT
>NA|TRBV9|NA|TRBJ1-2
CASSVGGGSSGYTF
TGTGCCAGCAGCGTAGGGGGAGGGAGCAGTGGCTACACCTTC
>NA|TRBV30|medium-sized|TRBJ2-5
CAWSVPPGGAETQYF
TGTGCCTGGAGTGTACCCCCCGGGGGAGCGGAGACCCAGTACTTC
>TRBD1|TRBV19|NA|TRBJ1-6
CASSVTGGSPLHF
TGTGCCAGTAGTGTGACAGGGGGTTCACCCCTCCACTTT
>NA|TRBV4-1|NA|TRBJ2-7
CASSHGQTYEQYF
TGCGCCAGCAGCCATGGACAGACCTACGAGCAGTACTTC
>TRBD1|TRBV18|once|TRBJ1-2
CASSPTTGQGSSGYTF
TGTGCCAGCTCACCAACCACGGGACAGGGGTCGAGTGGCTACACCTTC
>NA|TRBV19|once|TRBJ1-1
CASSYSPQGIEAFF
TGTGCCAGTAGCTATTCTCCCCAGGGCATTGAAGCTTTCTTT
>TRBD2|TRBV2|NA|TRBJ2-5
CASSGASGGAETQYF
TGTGCCAGCAGTGGGGCTAGCGGGGGGGCGGAGACCCAGTACTTC
>TRBD1|TRBV30|NA|TRBJ1-2
CAWRPGGQGGYGYTF
TGTGCCTGGCGCCCGGGGGGACAGGGGGGGTATGGCTACACCTTC
>TRBD1|TRBV18|NA|TRBJ1-2
CASSETGGNYGYTF
TGTGCCAGCTCAGAAACAGGGGGCAACTATGGCTACACCTTC
>TRBD1|TRBV5-5|NA|TRBJ1-5
CASSYGTDQPQHF
TGTGCCAGCAGCTACGGGACAGATCAGCCCCAGCATTTT
>TRBD1|TRBV7-3|NA|TRBJ2-2
CASSAGQGRTGELFF
TGTGCCAGCAGCGCTGGACAGGGGAGAACCGGGGAGCTGTTTTTT
>NA|TRBV6-5|few|TRBJ1-2
CASSFGGGYTF
TGTGCCAGCAGTTTCGGAGGTGGCTACACCTTC
>NA|TRBV29-1|NA|TRBJ1-3
CSVLVGGNTIYF
TGCAGCGTCTTAGTTGGTGGAAACACCATATATTTT
>NA|TRBV6-5|NA|TRBJ1-1
CASSPLYFNTEAFF
TGTGCCAGCAGTCCCCTTTACTTTAACACTGAAGCTTTCTTT
>TRBD1|TRBV9|NA|TRBJ1-1
CASSVLRTGGTEAFF
TGTGCCAGCAGCGTTCTCCGGACAGGGGGCACTGAAGCTTTCTTT
>NA|TRBV9|NA|TRBJ1-3
CASSVGPGIDTIYF
TGTGCCAGCAGCGTAGGCCCCGGGATAGACACCATATATTTT
>NA|TRBV12-3/TRBV12-4|NA|TRBJ1-2
CASSLRTASGYTF
TGTGCCAGCAGTTTGAGGACAGCCAGCGGCTACACCTTC
>NA|TRBV5-1|NA|TRBJ2-3
CASSLISGNTDTQYF
TGCGCCAGCAGCTTGATATCAGGGAACACAGATACGCAGTATTTT
>NA|TRBV5-6|NA|TRBJ2-7
CASSLVGDSGSYEQYF
TGTGCCAGCAGCTTGGTGGGCGACTCGGGGTCCTACGAGCAGTACTTC
>NA|TRBV2|NA|TRBJ1-3
CASSGAGRHTIYF
TGTGCCAGCTCCGGGGCAGGGAGGCACACCATATATTTT
>NA|TRBV3-1/TRBV3-2|NA|TRBJ2-7
CASSPIGGGYYEQYF
TGTGCCAGCAGCCCAATAGGCGGGGGCTATTACGAGCAGTACTTC
>NA|TRBV28|few|TRBJ2-1
CASSLLESSYNEQFF
TGTGCCAGCAGTTTATTAGAGAGCTCCTACAATGAGCAGTTCTTC
>NA|TRBV15|NA|TRBJ2-1
CASGATYNEQFF
TGTGCCTCGGGAGCGACCTACAATGAGCAGTTCTTC
>NA|TRBV19|NA|TRBJ1-2
CASSPTLRTGKVGYTF
TGTGCCAGTAGTCCCACACTAAGAACAGGAAAGGTTGGCTACACCTTC
>NA|TRBV9|NA|TRBJ2-1
CASSVDGSYNEQFF
TGTGCCAGCAGCGTAGACGGTTCCTACAATGAGCAGTTCTTC